Detailed here is one TCR beta chain. These data originate in a study of T-cell reconstitution after alpha-beta-depleted transplantation in children. Preparation of the TCRbeta library involved a method that used unique molecular identifiers. Each CDR3 protein is one row after TCRdb ran MiXCR on the PCR reads. The data show 490,000 or so distinct CDR3 sequences, approximately 13% seen once. Sequencing used PBMCs from the stem cell graft donor, obtained from the stem cell graft. The TCR originated in a human donor who donated a stem cell graft to a child with combined immunodeficiency.

The CDR3 DNA follows: TGTGCCAGCAGTTGGGCTAGCGGGGGGGTCAATGAGCAGTTCTTC. Translated, it gives CASSWASGGVNEQFF. The chain has TRBV27 and TRBJ2-1; 12 bases align to TRBD2. Germline V lookup: CDR1 MNHEY, CDR2 SMNVEV (reference sequence). The CDR3 is 15 residues long. V lost 4 bases to trimming and J lost 6 bases; unmatched junction nucleotides: 4.